This is a list of T cell receptor beta chains from one sample in a study of blood T cells in healthy people across ages. MiXCR, run by TCRdb on the 5' RACE reads, gives a single entry per CDR3 protein. The sample contains approximately 850,000 distinct CDR3 sequences, around 42% of which appear only once. The source material was blood. These receptors all stem from a man in his 60s in good health. CDR3s include the opening cysteine and the closing phenylalanine or tryptophan. D genes are given only for firm matches. Size tells how often a clone was seen (once, few, many) or the class of an expanded clone, and some rows leave it out.

v_call,j_call,clone_size,d_call,cdr3_nt,cdr3_aa
TRBV4-3,TRBJ2-1,NA,TRBD1,TGCGCCAGCAGCCAGGACAGACTGACAGGGGGAGAGACCCAGTTCTTC,CASSQDRLTGGETQFF
TRBV5-1,TRBJ2-5,NA,NA,TGCGCCAGCAGCCCCCCGGCCCCCTTTGCAAACGAGACCCAGTACTTC,CASSPPAPFANETQYF
TRBV20-1,TRBJ2-7,NA,TRBD2,TGCAGTGCTACAGACCCTGGGACTAGCGGTCTTAAGGCCTACGAGCAGTACTTC,CSATDPGTSGLKAYEQYF
TRBV27,TRBJ1-2,NA,TRBD1,TGTGCCAGCAGTCCTCGGACAGGGACGGGCTACACCTTC,CASSPRTGTGYTF
TRBV4-1,TRBJ1-5,few,NA,TGCGCCAGCAGCCAAGAACAGGGCGATCAGCCCCAGCATTTT,CASSQEQGDQPQHF
TRBV7-2,TRBJ2-6,few,NA,TGTGCCAGCAGCTTAGTGGGGGGAATAGGCTCTGGGGCCAACGTCCTGACTTTC,CASSLVGGIGSGANVLTF
TRBV5-5,TRBJ1-2,NA,NA,TGTGCCAGCAGGGACTTGGGACGGGGCTATGGCTACACCTTC,CASRDLGRGYGYTF
TRBV9,TRBJ2-7,NA,NA,TGTGCCAGCAGCGTCGAGGGAGAGTTCTACGAGCAGTACTTC,CASSVEGEFYEQYF
TRBV30,TRBJ2-7,NA,NA,TGTGCCTGGAGGAGCTATAATACGGGAGAGCAGTACTTC,CAWRSYNTGEQYF
TRBV5-1,TRBJ2-7,NA,NA,TGCGCCAGCAGTTCGGGACATGTCAACGAGCAGTACTTC,CASSSGHVNEQYF
TRBV2,TRBJ1-2,NA,NA,TGTGCCAGCACCACTGGGCAGGCCCAAGCTAACTATGGCTACACCTTC,CASTTGQAQANYGYTF
TRBV3-1,TRBJ1-2,few,NA,TGTGCCAGCAGCCAAGCGTCCTCGGGAAACTATGGCTACACCTTC,CASSQASSGNYGYTF
TRBV5-6,TRBJ2-3,NA,NA,TGTGCCAGCAGCTTGGGGGCTACGCAGTATTTT,CASSLGATQYF
TRBV28,TRBJ2-5,many,NA,TGTGCCAGCAGTTTCGCCTCACAAGAGACCCAGTACTTC,CASSFASQETQYF
TRBV10-3,TRBJ2-7,many,NA,TGTGCCATCAGTGAGGGGGGAATCGGCGAGCAGTACTTC,CAISEGGIGEQYF
TRBV4-3,TRBJ2-7,NA,TRBD1,TGCGCCAGCAGCCAAGGACAGGGAGACTACAATGAGCAGTACTTC,CASSQGQGDYNEQYF
TRBV18,TRBJ2-1,many,NA,TGTGCCAGCTCACCACCGGAGGGAGGCGTCAGGAGAAAGTTCTTC,CASSPPEGGVRRKFF
TRBV15,TRBJ2-1,NA,TRBD1,TGTGCCACCAGCATACTCTCCGGGACAGGGTATGAGCAGTTCTTC,CATSILSGTGYEQFF
TRBV28,TRBJ1-6,NA,NA,TGTGCCAGCAGTAAATACCAGAGCTCCTATAATTCACCCCTCCACTTT,CASSKYQSSYNSPLHF
TRBV9,TRBJ2-5,few,TRBD2,TGTGCCAGCAGCGTAGGGCTAGCGGGACCCCAAGAGACCCAGTACTTC,CASSVGLAGPQETQYF
TRBV7-2,TRBJ2-1,few,NA,TGTGCCAGCAGCTTAGATACAGGGAACTACAATGAGCAGTTCTTC,CASSLDTGNYNEQFF
TRBV7-2,TRBJ1-1,many,NA,TGTGCCAGCAGCTTCTCCGGGACTTCGAACACTGAAGCTTTCTTT,CASSFSGTSNTEAFF
TRBV6-2/TRBV6-3,TRBJ1-5,NA,NA,TGTGCCAGCAGTTACTCCGGGACAAAGCCCCAGCATTTT,CASSYSGTKPQHF
TRBV15,TRBJ1-6,NA,NA,TGTGCCACCAGCAGAGATCCGGTTACAGGGCGGGGTTCACCCCTCCACTTT,CATSRDPVTGRGSPLHF
TRBV11-2,TRBJ2-1,NA,NA,TGTGCCAGCAGCTGGGTTACTTACAATGAGCAGTTCTTC,CASSWVTYNEQFF
TRBV28,TRBJ2-1,NA,TRBD2,TGTGCCAGCAGTTTTGGGCTAGCGGGATCCTACGAGCAGTTCTTC,CASSFGLAGSYEQFF
TRBV6-6,TRBJ2-1,NA,TRBD1,TGTGCCAGCAGTTCCGGGACAGGGGGCGGGCTTCATGAGCAGTTCTTC,CASSSGTGGGLHEQFF
TRBV4-3,TRBJ2-1,NA,TRBD2,TGCGCCAGCAGCCAAGACTCGATACTAGCGGGGTTAAGGCAGTTCTTC,CASSQDSILAGLRQFF
TRBV7-2,TRBJ1-2,NA,NA,TGTGCCAGCAGCCCAATACAGGGAGGTGGCTACACCTTC,CASSPIQGGGYTF
TRBV7-2,TRBJ2-7,NA,TRBD1,TGTGCCAGCAGGACAGGGGGTTACCTGTACGAGCAGTACTTC,CASRTGGYLYEQYF
TRBV3-1,TRBJ2-4,NA,NA,TGTGCCAGCAGCCAAGAGGGCGGAGTAGCCAAAAACATTCAGTACTTC,CASSQEGGVAKNIQYF
TRBV7-2,TRBJ2-6,NA,NA,TGTGCCAGCAGCTCGAGTACAGGGAAAGCTTCTGGGGCCAACGTCCTGACTTTC,CASSSSTGKASGANVLTF
TRBV7-2,TRBJ2-5,few,TRBD2,TGTGCCAGCAGCTTAGGCGGGGGGGCCTTGGAGACCCAGTACTTC,CASSLGGGALETQYF
TRBV6-7,TRBJ2-2,NA,NA,TGTGCCAGCAGTTCGCCCTATAAGCTGTTTTTT,CASSSPYKLFF
TRBV4-3,TRBJ2-1,few,TRBD1,TGCGCCAGCAGCCGAGGGACAGGGGGGTTCAATGAGCAGTTCTTC,CASSRGTGGFNEQFF
TRBV10-3,TRBJ2-3,many,NA,TGTGCCATCAGTGAGAGGAGGGCGGACACAGATACGCAGTATTTT,CAISERRADTDTQYF
TRBV20-1,TRBJ1-1,NA,NA,TGCAGTGCTGGGACATTGTCCTACACTGAAGCTTTCTTT,CSAGTLSYTEAFF
TRBV29-1,TRBJ1-1,NA,TRBD1,TGCAGCGTCCGGGACAGTGAAGCTTTCTTT,CSVRDSEAFF
TRBV12-3/TRBV12-4,TRBJ2-7,NA,TRBD1,TGTGCCAGCGCCGGACAGGGACAGCCTTCCTACGAGCAGTACTTC,CASAGQGQPSYEQYF
TRBV2,TRBJ2-5,NA,TRBD1,TGTGCCAGACTTAGGACAGGGGGCGGAGAGACCCAGTACTTC,CARLRTGGGETQYF
TRBV5-1,TRBJ2-6,NA,NA,TGCGCCAGCACCCTTCAAGGCTCTGGGGCCAACGTCCTGACTTTC,CASTLQGSGANVLTF
TRBV7-9,TRBJ2-1,NA,TRBD2,TGTGCCAGCAGCTGCGGGAGCTACAATGAGCAGTTCTTC,CASSCGSYNEQFF
TRBV7-9,TRBJ2-7,NA,NA,TGTGCCACGGTCGAGGCACCAAGCTCCTACGAGCAGTACTTC,CATVEAPSSYEQYF
TRBV6-2/TRBV6-3,TRBJ2-3,NA,NA,TGTGCCAGCAGTTACGGTAGGGGAGAAGGCACAGATACGCAGTATTTT,CASSYGRGEGTDTQYF
TRBV15,TRBJ1-6,NA,NA,TGTGCCACCAGCAGAGCAGTCGCCCCTAATTCACCCCTCCACTTT,CATSRAVAPNSPLHF